The present T cell receptor beta chain was sequenced within a study of blood T cell repertoires in COVID-19. CDR1 is SGHAT, CDR2 FQNNGV, per germline. This CDR3 region has 11 residues. V dropped 4 bases and J dropped 11 bases, with 11 bases sitting between them. The assay was immunoSEQ multiplex PCR, and TCRdb's table has in-frame clones only and misses some. The sample holds about 280,000 clones, approximately 86% seen once. The TCR sequence derives from a man aged 18 to 30 with active or convalescent COVID-19. The J gene is TRBJ1-1, the V gene TRBV11-2; possible D gene TRBD1, 5 bases. Specimen: peripheral blood. This CDR3 reads CASSSTVTAFF. CDR3 nucleotides: TGTGCCAGCAGCTCGACAGTGACGGCTTTCTTT.